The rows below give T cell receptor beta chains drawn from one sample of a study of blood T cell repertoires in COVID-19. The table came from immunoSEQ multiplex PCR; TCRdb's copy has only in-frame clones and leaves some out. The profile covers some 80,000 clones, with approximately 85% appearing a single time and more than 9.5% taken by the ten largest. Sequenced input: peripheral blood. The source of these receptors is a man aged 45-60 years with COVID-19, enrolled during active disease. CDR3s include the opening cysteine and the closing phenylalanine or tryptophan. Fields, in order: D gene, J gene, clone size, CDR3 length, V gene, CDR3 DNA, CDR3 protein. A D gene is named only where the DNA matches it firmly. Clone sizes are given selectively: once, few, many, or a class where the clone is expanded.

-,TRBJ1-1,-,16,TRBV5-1,TGCGCCAGCAGCTTGGGGGCAGGGGCCGTTAACACTGAAGCTTTCTTT,CASSLGAGAVNTEAFF
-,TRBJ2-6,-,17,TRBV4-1,TGCGCCAGCAGCCAAGAGATGAGGCTTCCTGGGGCCAACGTCCTGACTTTC,CASSQEMRLPGANVLTF
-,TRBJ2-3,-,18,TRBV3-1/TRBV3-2,TGTGCCAGCAGCCAAGGGTCCTCGAGGGGGGGAGAGGGGCATACGCAGTATTTT,CASSQGSSRGGEGHTQYF
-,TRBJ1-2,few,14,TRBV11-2,TGTGCCAGCAGCAGCTATCGCCGAGACTATGGCTACACCTTC,CASSSYRRDYGYTF
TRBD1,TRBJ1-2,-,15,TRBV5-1,TGCGCCAGCAGCTTGGATACTAAGGGGGCGGGAGGCTACACCTTC,CASSLDTKGAGGYTF
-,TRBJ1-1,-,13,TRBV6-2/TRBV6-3,TGTGCCAGCAGTCGACAGATTTACACTGAAGCTTTCTTT,CASSRQIYTEAFF
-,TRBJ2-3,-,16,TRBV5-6,TGTGCCAGCAGGAATGGAGGTAGAACGATTGCAGATACGCAGTATTTT,CASRNGGRTIADTQYF
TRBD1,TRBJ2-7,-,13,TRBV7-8,TGTGCCAGCAGGGGACAGGGAACCTACGAGCAGTACTTC,CASRGQGTYEQYF
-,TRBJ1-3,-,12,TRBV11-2,TGTGCCAGCAGCCAAACTGGAAACACCATATATTTT,CASSQTGNTIYF
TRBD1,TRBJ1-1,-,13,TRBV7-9,TGTGCCAGCAGACAGTCAGGGGGCGAAGAAGCTTTCTTT,CASRQSGGEEAFF
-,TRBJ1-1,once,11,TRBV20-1,TGCAGTGCTAGAGATCAGAGGGTAGCTTTCTTT,CSARDQRVAFF
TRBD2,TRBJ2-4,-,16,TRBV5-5,TGTGCCAGCAGCCCGGGAGGGGGTTCCGGCAAAAACATTCAGTACTTC,CASSPGGGSGKNIQYF
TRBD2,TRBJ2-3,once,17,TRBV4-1,TGCGCCAGCAGCCAAGAGAGAATAGCGGGGGCCACAGATACGCAGTATTTT,CASSQERIAGATDTQYF
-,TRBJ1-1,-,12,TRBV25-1,TGTGCCAGCAGAAGGGGTGTCACTGAAGCTTTCTTT,CASRRGVTEAFF